The T cell receptor beta chain described here comes from a study of blood T cells in healthy people across ages. Study conclusions and caveats: It was the long-lived donors that had more naive CD4+ cells and higher diversity than aged donors. Naive T cell percentage by flow cytometry tracked strongly with beta diversity.

Approximately 10 milliliters was the volume of peripheral blood drawn from each donor. Next came a second PCR, run for roughly 6 to 11 cycles, which used a sample-barcoded 5' primer along with a J-beta primer mix. Individual samples furnished no less than 2.5 million CDR3-containing paired-end reads apiece. TCRdb ran MiXCR on the 5' RACE reads and lists one entry per CDR3 protein. This table holds 540,000 or so distinct CDR3 sequences, 45% to 55% found once. Germline CDR1 and CDR2: MNHEY and SVGAGI. This CDR3 is built from 18 residues. Worth noting for this clonotype: Antigen: not known. An end of the junction differs from the germline gene, which may be a read error.

The receptor's source is a man older than 75 in good health. Specimen: blood. The chain uses TRBV6-5 and TRBJ2-1, with TRBD2 matching over 9 bases. CDR3 nucleotides: TGTGCCAGCAGTTACCCCTATCCAGTTGCGGGAGGGGATAATGAACAGTTCTTC. Its protein is CASSYPYPVAGGDNEQFF.